These 26 T cell receptor beta chains were all obtained from the same sample, sequenced in a study of shared clonotypes between healthy human individuals. The data were produced by immunoSEQ multiplex PCR, yet TCRdb's version contains in-frame clones alone and is incomplete. This table has around 2.1 million clones, almost 96% appearing once. The specimen sequenced was naive CD4+ T cells sorted from blood. As to subset: CD45RA+ positively selected. The receptors here all came from a man in his late teens or twenties in good health.

The chain couples TRBV28 to TRBJ2-7; 9 bases align to TRBD1. Germline loops: CDR1 MDHEN, CDR2 SYDVKM. With V trimmed by 6 bases and J by 6 bases, 12 bases remained unmatched. This CDR3 region has 15 residues. The CDR3 DNA reads as TGTGCCAGCAGCCAATCCGGGACAGGGCCCCGCGAGCAGTACTTC. It is translated as CASSQSGTGPREQYF.

The J gene is TRBJ1-5, the V gene TRBV27, with D maybe TRBD1 (6 bases). The ends were cut back, 8 bases at V and 9 bases at J, with 17 bases in the middle. Germline lookup yields CDR1 MNHEY and CDR2 SMNVEV (reference sequence). The CDR3 consists of 13 residues. CDR3 region: CASPKWGHGPQHF. CDR3 coding DNA: TGTGCCAGCCCCAAGTGGGGGCACGGGCCCCAGCATTTT.

The V and J genes are TRBV4-1 and TRBJ2-2; a weak D match, TRBD1 (6 bases). V was clipped by 7 bases and J by 2 bases, with 11 bases between them. Looked up from germline, CDR1 is MGHRA and CDR2 is YSYEKL. The CDR3 totals 14 residues. CDR3 sequence: CASTRDINTGELFF. CDR3 nucleotide sequence: TGCGCCAGCACCCGGGACATTAACACCGGGGAGCTGTTTTTT.

Remarks on this clone: Other DNA sequences in the same sample also yield this CDR3. The genes are TRBV6-5 and TRBJ2-3, with D maybe TRBD2 (6 bases). The CDR3 runs to 15 residues. Germline loops: CDR1 MNHEY, CDR2 SVGAGI. Trimming took off 0 bases at V and 0 bases at J, with 7 bases between the two ends. Here the CDR3 reads CASSYSGTSTDTQYF. DNA of the CDR3: TGTGCCAGCAGTTACTCGGGGACTAGCACAGATACGCAGTATTTT.

The chain recombines TRBV7-2 with TRBJ1-5; maybe TRBD1 (6 bases). This CDR3 region has 14 residues. The germline V gene encodes CDR1 SGHTA and CDR2 FQGNSA. Between the trimmed V and J ends, which lost 5 bases and 2 bases, there was a span of 10 bases. CDR3 sequence: CASSLQGGNQPQHF. DNA of the CDR3: TGTGCCAGCAGCCTACAGGGTGGCAATCAGCCCCAGCATTTT.

The chain employs TRBV2 and TRBJ2-2; D is perhaps TRBD1 (5 bases). Trimming cost V 8 bases and J 0 bases, with 7 bases left between them. The germline V gene encodes CDR1 SNHLY and CDR2 FYNNEI. There are 13 residues in the CDR3. In nucleotides, the CDR3 is TGTGCCAGCCGACAGACGAACACCGGGGAGCTGTTTTTT. Translated, it gives CASRQTNTGELFF.

The chain joins TRBV2 to TRBJ1-3; D might be TRBD1 (5 bases). The CDR3 contains 17 residues. Germline assignment: CDR1 SNHLY and CDR2 FYNNEI. Trimming removed 5 bases from V and 0 bases from J, with 17 bases in between. The CDR3 loop is CASSPNLGPRSGNTIYF. In nucleotides, the CDR3 is TGTGCCAGCAGTCCGAATCTGGGACCGCGCTCTGGAAACACCATATATTTT.

The chain carries TRBV6-5 and TRBJ2-2; the D call may be TRBD1 or TRBD2 (5 bases each). The CDR3 has 14 amino acids. The germline gives CDR1 MNHEY, CDR2 SVGAGI. Trimming stripped 6 bases from V and 10 bases from J, with 18 bases between. CDR3 residues: CASRQERGLEELFF. The DNA for the CDR3 is TGTGCCAGCAGACAAGAGAGGGGCCTAGAGGAGCTGTTTTTT.

In nucleotides, the CDR3 is TGTGCCAGCAGACCCCAGGGTTCAGGAGAAAAACTGTTTTTT. Translation: CASRPQGSGEKLFF. The V and J genes are TRBV28 and TRBJ1-4, with D possibly TRBD1 on 5 matching bases. CDR3 length equals 14 residues. V dropped 6 bases and J dropped 8 bases, with 16 bases sitting between them. Germline assignment: CDR1 MDHEN and CDR2 SYDVKM.

The V gene is TRBV9, the J gene TRBJ1-6; D is unclear. With 0 bases removed from V and 9 bases from J, the gap between germline ends came to 10 bases. This CDR3 contains 14 residues. Germline V gene data show CDR1 as SGDLS and CDR2 as YYNGEE. CDR3 protein: CASSVEGVSSPLHF. The CDR3 coding sequence is TGTGCCAGCAGCGTAGAGGGCGTGAGTTCACCCCTCCACTTT.

The chain joins TRBV4-3 to TRBJ2-7; the match to TRBD2 covers 7 bases. Germline loops: CDR1 LGHNA, CDR2 YSLEER. The CDR3 has 14 residues. V shed 0 bases, J shed 2 bases, and the junction held 1 base outside the gene matches. The DNA for the CDR3 is TGCGCCAGCAGCCAAGATGCGGGGGCCTACGAGCAGTACTTC. Translated, it gives CASSQDAGAYEQYF.

Here the CDR3 reads CASTATGTAGGYTF. The CDR3 DNA follows: TGTGCCAGCACGGCGACCGGGACGGCTGGTGGCTACACCTTC. This chain joins TRBV2 and TRBJ1-2; maybe TRBD1 (5 bases). The CDR3 length is 14 residues. The V gene's germline CDR1 is SNHLY and CDR2 FYNNEI. V was clipped by 7 bases and J by 7 bases, with 19 bases between them.

This chain connects TRBV2 to TRBJ2-1; 9 bases agree with TRBD2. This CDR3 is 15 amino acids long. Germline lookup yields CDR1 SNHLY and CDR2 FYNNEI. Trimming cost V 7 bases and J 7 bases; bases outside gene matches: 11. CDR3 amino acids: CASIPSAREGNEQFF. The CDR3 region has the DNA TGTGCCAGCATCCCCTCGGCGCGGGAGGGAAATGAGCAGTTCTTC.

V is TRBV30 and J is TRBJ1-6; D gene uncertain. V lost 3 bases to trimming and J lost 3 bases, with 3 bases between them. Germline lookup yields CDR1 GTSNPN and CDR2 SVGIG (reference sequence). The CDR3 totals 12 residues. The CDR3 loop is CAWRLYNSPLHF. DNA of the CDR3: TGTGCCTGGAGACTCTATAATTCACCCCTCCACTTT.

This sequence joins TRBV2 and TRBJ2-7; TRBD2 aligns across 14 bases. Germline values: CDR1 SNHLY, CDR2 FYNNEI. This CDR3 is built from 20 residues. Germline trimming cut 2 bases from V and 6 bases from J; bases unmatched to any gene: 18. CDR3 protein: CASSERTSGRPYNLRGEQYF. The CDR3 nucleotides read TGTGCCAGCAGTGAAAGGACTAGCGGGAGGCCTTACAACCTACGGGGCGAGCAGTACTTC.

This chain uses TRBV10-3 with TRBJ1-1; D possibly corresponds to TRBD1 (5 bases). V was shortened by 10 bases and J by 6 bases, with 12 bases between the two germline ends. This CDR3 contains 11 residues. The V gene's germline CDR1 is ENHRY and CDR2 SYGVKD. In DNA, the CDR3 is TGTGCCACGGTTAAACAGGCTGAAGCTTTCTTT. Translation gives CATVKQAEAFF.

The rearrangement uses TRBV2 and TRBJ2-1, with D unresolved. Trimming removed 6 bases at V and 8 bases at J, with 8 bases between. The CDR3 covers 11 residues. The V gene's germline CDR1 is SNHLY and CDR2 FYNNEI. This chain's CDR3 is CASRLEDEQFF. In DNA form, the CDR3 reads TGTGCCAGCAGGTTAGAAGATGAGCAGTTCTTC.

This chain connects TRBV5-1 to TRBJ1-2; TRBD1 matches at 7 bases. Germline V gives CDR1 SGHRS, CDR2 YFSETQ. The junction had 7 bases not matched to a gene; V was cut back by 4 bases and J by 4 bases. CDR3 length: 14 amino acids. The CDR3 loop is CASSKWDSLYGYTF. The CDR3 DNA is TGCGCCAGCAGCAAATGGGACAGCCTCTATGGCTACACCTTC.

This chain uses TRBV19 with TRBJ1-1; perhaps TRBD1 as D (5 bases). Deletions cut 5 bases from V and 0 bases from J, with 10 bases between. The CDR3 extends over 14 amino acids. Germline loops: CDR1 LNHDA, CDR2 SQIVND (reference sequence). CDR3 amino acids: CASSPGHLNTEAFF. The CDR3 nucleotides read TGTGCCAGTAGTCCCGGACATTTGAACACTGAAGCTTTCTTT.

The gene calls are TRBV27 and TRBJ1-1; D gene ambiguous. CDR1 MNHEY and CDR2 SMNVEV come from the germline V gene (reference sequence). The ends were cut back, 6 bases at V and 1 base at J, with 9 bases in the middle. CDR3 length: 13 amino acids. CDR3 nucleotides: TGTGCCAGCAGCCCCGGAGAGAACACTGAAGCTTTCTTT. Its translation is CASSPGENTEAFF.

This rearrangement joins TRBV18 to TRBJ1-2; tentative D call: TRBD1 (5 bases). CDR3 length equals 17 residues. Germline CDR1 KGHSH, CDR2 LQKENI. Trimming removed 0 bases at V and 2 bases at J, with 16 bases between. CDR3 nucleotide sequence: TGTGCCAGCTCACCACCGGGAGACAGTGGGTTGAACTATGGCTACACCTTC. As protein: CASSPPGDSGLNYGYTF.

J is TRBJ1-2 and V is TRBV6-1, with D perhaps TRBD1 (5 bases). The CDR3 is 13 amino acids. Per the germline V gene, CDR1 is MNHNS and CDR2 is SASEGT. Trimming removed 7 bases at V and 3 bases at J, with 12 bases between. The CDR3 DNA reads as TGTGCCAGCAAACCGGGACGGGACTATGGCTACACCTTC. It translates to CASKPGRDYGYTF.

In DNA, the CDR3 is TGTGCCAGCAGTCCCCCGGGGGGGGCGTCTTTCTTT. Its translation: CASSPPGGASFF. The chain is built from TRBV28 and TRBJ1-1, with D perhaps matching TRBD1 (6 bases). With 5 bases removed from V and 12 bases from J, the gap between germline ends came to 16 bases. From germline, CDR1 is MDHEN and CDR2 SYDVKM. The CDR3 length is 12 residues.

This chain uses TRBV7-6 with TRBJ2-7; either TRBD1 or TRBD2 may fit D (5 bases each). The V end lost 6 bases, the J end lost 3 bases, and 12 bases lay between the germline ends. Germline V gives CDR1 SGHVS, CDR2 FNYEAQ. The CDR3 sequence is 13 residues long. The DNA for the CDR3 is TGTGCCAGCAGTCGGGGCGAAGTCTACGAGCAGTACTTC. Protein sequence: CASSRGEVYEQYF. Full variable domain (remainder filled in from reference TRBV7-6 and TRBJ2-7): GAGVSQSPRYKVTKRGQDVALRCDPISGHVSLYWYRQALGQGPEFLTYFNYEAQQDKSGLPNDRFSAERPEGSISTLTIQRTEQRDSAMYRCASSRGEVYEQYFGPGTRLTVT.

This clone has a single count. The CDR3: CASSPITGVQETQYF. The CDR3 DNA reads TGCGCCAGCAGCCCCATCACTGGGGTACAAGAGACCCAGTACTTC. V gene TRBV5-1 combines with J gene TRBJ2-5; no definite D call. Germline V gene sequence: CDR1 SGHRS, CDR2 YFSETQ. This CDR3 is 15 amino acids long. The V and J ends lost 4 bases and 2 bases respectively, with 15 bases between them.

The chain couples TRBV7-3 to TRBJ1-6, with D perhaps TRBD1 (5 bases). This CDR3 is built from 15 residues. Trimming took 5 bases from V and 8 from J, leaving 16 bases between them. Germline CDR1 is SGHTA and CDR2 is FQGTGA. The CDR3 DNA follows: TGTGCCAGCAGCCCCGAGGGACGGCCCCATTCACCCCTCCACTTT. Residues: CASSPEGRPHSPLHF.